This T cell receptor beta chain was retrieved from a study of blood T cells in healthy people across ages. This CDR3 region has 14 residues. Germline CDR1 and CDR2: MNHEY and SVGAGI. The V gene end was trimmed by 6 bases and the J gene end by 3 bases; junction bases not matched to a gene: 4. The authors ran a second PCR of 7 to 11 cycles using a sample-barcoded 5' primer and a J-beta primer mix. TCRdb re-called the 5' RACE reads through MiXCR, storing one row per CDR3 protein. The repertoire includes about 1,500,000 distinct CDR3 sequences, around 42% of them detected once, and 7.9% sits in the top ten.

This TCR came from a woman aged 18-35 years in good health. The source material was blood. The chain links TRBV6-5 to TRBJ2-7; 11 bases match TRBD2. CDR3: CASRIGLAGYEQYF. For the CDR3, the DNA is TGTGCCAGCAGAATTGGACTAGCGGGCTACGAGCAGTACTTC.